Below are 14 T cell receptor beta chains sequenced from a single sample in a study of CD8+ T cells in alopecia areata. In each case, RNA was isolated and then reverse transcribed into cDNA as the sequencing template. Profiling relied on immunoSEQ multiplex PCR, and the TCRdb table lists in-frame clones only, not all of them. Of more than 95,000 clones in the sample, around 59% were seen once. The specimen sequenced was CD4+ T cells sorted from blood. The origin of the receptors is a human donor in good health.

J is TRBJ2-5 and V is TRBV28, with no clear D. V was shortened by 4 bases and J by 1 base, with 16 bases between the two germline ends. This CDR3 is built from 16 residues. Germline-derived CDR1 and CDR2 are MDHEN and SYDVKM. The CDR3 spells CASSSRRRVVQETQYF. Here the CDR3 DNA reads TGTGCCAGCAGTTCCCGCCGAAGAGTAGTCCAAGAGACCCAGTACTTC.

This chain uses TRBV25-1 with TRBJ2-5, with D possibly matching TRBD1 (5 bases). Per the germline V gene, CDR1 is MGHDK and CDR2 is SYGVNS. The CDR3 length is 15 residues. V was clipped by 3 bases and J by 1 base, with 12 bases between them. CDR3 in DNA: TGTGCCAGCAGTGATCCCCAGGGCCCCCAAGAGACCCAGTACTTC. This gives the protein CASSDPQGPQETQYF.

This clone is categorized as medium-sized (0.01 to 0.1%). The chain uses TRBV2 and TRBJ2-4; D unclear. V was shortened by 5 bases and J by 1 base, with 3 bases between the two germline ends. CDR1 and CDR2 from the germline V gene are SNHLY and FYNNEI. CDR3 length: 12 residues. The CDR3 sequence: CASSSAKNIQYF. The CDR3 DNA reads TGTGCCAGCAGTTCGGCCAAAAACATTCAGTACTTC.

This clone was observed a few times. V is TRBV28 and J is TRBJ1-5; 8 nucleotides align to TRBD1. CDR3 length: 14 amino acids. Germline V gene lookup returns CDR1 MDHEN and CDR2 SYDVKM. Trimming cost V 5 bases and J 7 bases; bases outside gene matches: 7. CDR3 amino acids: CASSIAGGGQPQHF. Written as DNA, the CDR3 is TGTGCCAGCAGTATCGCAGGGGGCGGACAGCCCCAGCATTTT.

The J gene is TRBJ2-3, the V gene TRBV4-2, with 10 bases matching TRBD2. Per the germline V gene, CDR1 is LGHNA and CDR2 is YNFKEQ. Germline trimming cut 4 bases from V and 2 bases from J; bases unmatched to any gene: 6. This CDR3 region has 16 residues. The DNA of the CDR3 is TGTGCCAGCAGCCTTCAGCGGGGGGGCTCCACAGATACGCAGTATTTT. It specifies CASSLQRGGSTDTQYF.

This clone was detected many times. This CDR3 reads CASDRGQLTGELFF. CDR3 coding DNA: TGTGCCAGTGACAGGGGGCAATTAACCGGGGAGCTGTTTTTT. The gene calls are TRBV7-2 and TRBJ2-2, with 10 bases aligning to TRBD1. V trimming: 9 bases; J trimming: 5 bases; junction bases outside the gene matches: 6. The CDR3 has 14 amino acids. Germline loops: CDR1 SGHTA, CDR2 FQGNSA.

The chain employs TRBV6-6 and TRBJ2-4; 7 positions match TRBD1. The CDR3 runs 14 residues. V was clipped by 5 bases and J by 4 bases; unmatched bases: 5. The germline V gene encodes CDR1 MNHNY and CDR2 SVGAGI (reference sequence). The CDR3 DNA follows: TGTGCCAGCAGTGGCCGGGACAGTAAAAACATTCAGTACTTC. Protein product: CASSGRDSKNIQYF.

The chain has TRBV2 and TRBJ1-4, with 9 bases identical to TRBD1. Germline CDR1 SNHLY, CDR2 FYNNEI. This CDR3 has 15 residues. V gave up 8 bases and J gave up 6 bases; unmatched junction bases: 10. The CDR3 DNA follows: TGTGCCAGCGGATGGACAGGGGCGTTTTATGAAAAACTGTTTTTT. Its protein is CASGWTGAFYEKLFF.

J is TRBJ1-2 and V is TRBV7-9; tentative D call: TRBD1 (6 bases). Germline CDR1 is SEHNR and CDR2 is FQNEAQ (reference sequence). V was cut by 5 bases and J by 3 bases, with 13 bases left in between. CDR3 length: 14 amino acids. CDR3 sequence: CASSPGGPYYGYTF. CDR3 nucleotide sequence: TGTGCCAGCAGCCCTGGGGGGCCTTACTATGGCTACACCTTC.

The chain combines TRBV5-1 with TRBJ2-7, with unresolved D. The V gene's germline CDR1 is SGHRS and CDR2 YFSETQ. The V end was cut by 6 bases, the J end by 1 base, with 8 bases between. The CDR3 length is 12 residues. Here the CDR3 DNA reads TGCGCCAGCATCGGATCTTCCTACGAGCAGTACTTC. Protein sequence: CASIGSSYEQYF. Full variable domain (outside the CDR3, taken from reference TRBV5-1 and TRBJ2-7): KAGVTQTPRYLIKTRGQQVTLSCSPISGHRSVSWYQQTPGQGLQFLFEYFSETQRNKGNFPGRFSGRQFSNSRSEMNVSTLELGDSALYLCASIGSSYEQYFGPGTRLTVT.

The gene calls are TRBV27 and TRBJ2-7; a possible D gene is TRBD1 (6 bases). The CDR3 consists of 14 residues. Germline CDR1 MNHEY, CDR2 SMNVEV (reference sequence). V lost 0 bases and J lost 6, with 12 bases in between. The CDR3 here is CASSLSGRGSEQYF. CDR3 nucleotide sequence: TGTGCCAGCAGTTTATCCGGCAGGGGATCCGAGCAGTACTTC.

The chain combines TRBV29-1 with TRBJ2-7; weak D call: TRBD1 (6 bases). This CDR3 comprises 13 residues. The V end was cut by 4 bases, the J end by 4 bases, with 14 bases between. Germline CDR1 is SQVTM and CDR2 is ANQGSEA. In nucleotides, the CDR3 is TGCAGCGTTGTGGCAGGGGCAATATACGAGCAGTACTTC. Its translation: CSVVAGAIYEQYF.

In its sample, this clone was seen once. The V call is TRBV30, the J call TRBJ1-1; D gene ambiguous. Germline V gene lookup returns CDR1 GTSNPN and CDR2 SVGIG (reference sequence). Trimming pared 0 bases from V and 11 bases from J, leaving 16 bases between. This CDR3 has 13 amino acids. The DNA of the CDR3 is TGTGCCTGGAGTGTACCAGGCCCATCTGTGGCTTTCTTT. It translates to CAWSVPGPSVAFF.

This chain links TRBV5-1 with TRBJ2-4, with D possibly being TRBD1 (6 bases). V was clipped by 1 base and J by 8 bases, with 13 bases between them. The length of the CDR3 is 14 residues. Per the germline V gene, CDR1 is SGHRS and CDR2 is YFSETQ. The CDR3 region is CASSLNVGGDIQYF. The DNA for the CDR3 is TGCGCCAGCAGCTTGAACGTAGGGGGAGACATTCAGTACTTC.